One TCR beta chain is described in this entry. Its antigen is as yet unknown. A much more abundant neighbour one base away suggests this may be a read error. This sample was included in a study of CD8 T cells in ankylosing spondylitis. Points from the study as a whole: Matched ankylosing spondylitis synovial fluid reportedly contained a significantly enriched population of disease-linked clones.

One entry per CDR3 protein results from TCRdb running MiXCR on the 5' RACE reads. The sample shows 300,000 to 350,000 distinct CDR3 sequences, around 10% of them seen only once. The material sequenced was blood, either unsorted or a sorted T cell fraction (not recorded which). The sequence was obtained from a female donor with ankylosing spondylitis or in good health (not recorded which).

The CDR3 sequence: CAMGQPNEKLFF. CDR3 nucleotides: TGCGCCATGGGACAGCCTAATGAAAAACTGTTTTTT. The rearrangement joins TRBV5-1 to TRBJ1-4, with TRBD1 matching 7 bases. The germline V gene has CDR1 SGHRS and CDR2 YFSETQ. V lost 9 bases to trimming and J lost 3 bases; unmatched junction nucleotides: 2. The CDR3 extends over 12 amino acids. Combining the CDR3 with reference TRBV5-1 and TRBJ1-4 gives the whole variable domain KAGVTQTPRYLIKTRGQQVTLSCSPISGHRSVSWYQQTPGQGLQFLFEYFSETQRNKGNFPGRFSGRQFSNSRSEMNVSTLELGDSALYLCAMGQPNEKLFFGSGTQLSVL.